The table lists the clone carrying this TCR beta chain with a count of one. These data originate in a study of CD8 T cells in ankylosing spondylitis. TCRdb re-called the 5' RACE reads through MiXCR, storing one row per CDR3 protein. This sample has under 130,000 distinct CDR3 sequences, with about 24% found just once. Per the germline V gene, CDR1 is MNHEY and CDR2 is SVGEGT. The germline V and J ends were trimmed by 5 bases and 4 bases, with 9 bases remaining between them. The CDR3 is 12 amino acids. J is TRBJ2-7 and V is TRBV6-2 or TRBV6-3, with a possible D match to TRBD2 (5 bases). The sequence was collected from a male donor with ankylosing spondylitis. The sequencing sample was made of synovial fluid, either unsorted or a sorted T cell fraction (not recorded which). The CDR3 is CASSHRGYEQYF. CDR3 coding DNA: TGTGCCAGCAGTCATCGGGGTTACGAGCAGTACTTC.